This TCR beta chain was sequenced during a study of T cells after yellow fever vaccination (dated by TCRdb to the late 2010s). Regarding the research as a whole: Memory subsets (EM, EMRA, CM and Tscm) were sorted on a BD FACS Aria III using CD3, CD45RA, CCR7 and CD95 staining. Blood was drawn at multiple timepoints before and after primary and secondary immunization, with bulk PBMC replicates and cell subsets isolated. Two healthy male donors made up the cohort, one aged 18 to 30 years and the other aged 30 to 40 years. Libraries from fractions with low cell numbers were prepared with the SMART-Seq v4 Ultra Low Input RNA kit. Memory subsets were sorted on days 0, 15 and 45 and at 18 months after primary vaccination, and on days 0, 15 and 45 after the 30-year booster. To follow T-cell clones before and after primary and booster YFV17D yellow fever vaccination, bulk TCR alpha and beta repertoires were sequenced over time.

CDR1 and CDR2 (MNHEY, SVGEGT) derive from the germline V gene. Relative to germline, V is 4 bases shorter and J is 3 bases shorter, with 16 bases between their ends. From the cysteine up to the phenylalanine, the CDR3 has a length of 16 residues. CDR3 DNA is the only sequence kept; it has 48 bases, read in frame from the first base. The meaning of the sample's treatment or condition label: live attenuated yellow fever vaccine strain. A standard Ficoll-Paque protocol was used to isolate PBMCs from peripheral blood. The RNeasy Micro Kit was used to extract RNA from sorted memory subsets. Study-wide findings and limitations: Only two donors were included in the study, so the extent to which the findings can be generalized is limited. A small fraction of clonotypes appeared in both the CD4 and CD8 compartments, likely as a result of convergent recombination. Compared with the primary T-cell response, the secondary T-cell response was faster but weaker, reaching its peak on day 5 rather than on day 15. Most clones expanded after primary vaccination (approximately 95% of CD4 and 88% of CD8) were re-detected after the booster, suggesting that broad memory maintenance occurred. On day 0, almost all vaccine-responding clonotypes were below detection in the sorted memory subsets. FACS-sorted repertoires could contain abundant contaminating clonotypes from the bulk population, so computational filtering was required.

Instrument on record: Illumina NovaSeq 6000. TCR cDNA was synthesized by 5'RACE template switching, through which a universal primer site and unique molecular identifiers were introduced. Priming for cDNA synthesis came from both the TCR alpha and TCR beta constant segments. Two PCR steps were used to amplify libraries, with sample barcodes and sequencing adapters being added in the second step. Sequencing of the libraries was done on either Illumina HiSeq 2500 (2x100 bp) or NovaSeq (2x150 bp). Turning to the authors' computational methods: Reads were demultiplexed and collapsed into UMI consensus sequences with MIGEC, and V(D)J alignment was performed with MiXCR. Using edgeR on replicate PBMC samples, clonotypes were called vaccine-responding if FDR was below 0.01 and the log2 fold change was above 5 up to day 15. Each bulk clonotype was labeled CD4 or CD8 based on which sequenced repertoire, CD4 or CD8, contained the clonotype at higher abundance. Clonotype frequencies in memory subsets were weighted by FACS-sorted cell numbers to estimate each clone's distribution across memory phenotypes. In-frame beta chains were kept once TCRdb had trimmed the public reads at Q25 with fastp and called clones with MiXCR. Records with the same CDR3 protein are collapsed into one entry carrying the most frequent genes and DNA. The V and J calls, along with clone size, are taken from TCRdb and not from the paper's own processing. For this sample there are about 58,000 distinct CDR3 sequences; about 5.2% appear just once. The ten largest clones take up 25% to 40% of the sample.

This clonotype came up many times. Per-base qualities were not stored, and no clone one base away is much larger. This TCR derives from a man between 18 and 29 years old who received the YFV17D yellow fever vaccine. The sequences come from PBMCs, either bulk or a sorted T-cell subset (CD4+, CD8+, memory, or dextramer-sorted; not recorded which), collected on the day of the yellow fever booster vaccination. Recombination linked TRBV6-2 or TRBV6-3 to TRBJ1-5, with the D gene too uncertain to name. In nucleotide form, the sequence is TGTGCCAGCAGTTGGCCTAGTGTCAGGAACAATCAGCCCCAGCATTTT. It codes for CASSWPSVRNNQPQHF.